Listed below are T cell receptor beta chains from one sample, sequenced in a study of patients and donors after allogeneic stem cell transplantation. MiXCR, applied by TCRdb to the RT-PCR reads, yields one record per CDR3 protein. The table shows 410,000 or so distinct CDR3 sequences, with roughly 17% occurring only once. Sample: blood, either unsorted or a sorted T cell fraction (not recorded which). Source of these receptors: a human donor who was either an allogeneic HSCT recipient or a stem cell or donor lymphocyte infusion donor (not recorded which). It is not recorded whose cells these are; they may come from a transplant donor. Each CDR3 is given without its conserved first and last residue. Each record gives: CDR3 protein, V gene, J gene, clone size. Size values are once, few and many counts, or a class for expanded clones, and some rows have none.

CDR3: ASSLQGPYLDNEQF
V: TRBV11-2
J: TRBJ2-1
size: -

CDR3: ASSQDWASGYT
V: TRBV3-1
J: TRBJ1-2
size: few

CDR3: ASSPRGPLNEQF
V: TRBV9
J: TRBJ2-1
size: -

CDR3: ASSSGYGEANYGYT
V: TRBV7-9
J: TRBJ1-2
size: few

CDR3: ASSLRDNYGEQY
V: TRBV7-8
J: TRBJ2-7
size: -

CDR3: ATSSGRGNEQF
V: TRBV15
J: TRBJ2-1
size: -

CDR3: ASSALPGPYSPLH
V: TRBV12-3/TRBV12-4
J: TRBJ1-6
size: few

CDR3: ASSLEGGLAASYEQY
V: TRBV7-2
J: TRBJ2-7
size: few

CDR3: ASSPRLHEQF
V: TRBV7-6
J: TRBJ2-1
size: few

CDR3: ASSLALGQGYEQY
V: TRBV5-1
J: TRBJ2-7
size: few

CDR3: ASSSQVRTDTQY
V: TRBV7-2
J: TRBJ2-3
size: -

CDR3: ASSLVAGDTEAF
V: TRBV11-2
J: TRBJ1-1
size: -

CDR3: ASSSWRTEAF
V: TRBV12-3/TRBV12-4
J: TRBJ1-1
size: -

CDR3: ASSQEGGAEEQF
V: TRBV4-3
J: TRBJ2-1
size: few

CDR3: ASSYSGKLNTEAF
V: TRBV6-5
J: TRBJ1-1
size: few

CDR3: ASSLIWGLNTGELF
V: TRBV7-9
J: TRBJ2-2
size: many

CDR3: ASSGTSGTPSPDTQY
V: TRBV5-1
J: TRBJ2-3
size: few

CDR3: SAREPGLAAQLLYNEQF
V: TRBV20-1
J: TRBJ2-1
size: few

CDR3: ASSPNTGGIGYEQY
V: TRBV12-3/TRBV12-4
J: TRBJ2-7
size: many

CDR3: ASTRGRGTEAF
V: TRBV6-2/TRBV6-3
J: TRBJ1-1
size: few

CDR3: ASSGPSGSEQF
V: TRBV9
J: TRBJ2-1
size: -

CDR3: SAIRGSIDQPQH
V: TRBV20-1
J: TRBJ1-5
size: many

CDR3: ASSLTGLDTGELF
V: TRBV5-6
J: TRBJ2-2
size: -

CDR3: ASSFLQDTGELF
V: TRBV5-1
J: TRBJ2-2
size: many

CDR3: ATQDPFYGYT
V: TRBV5-4
J: TRBJ1-2
size: few

CDR3: ASSPKGLQVEQY
V: TRBV7-9
J: TRBJ2-7
size: few

CDR3: SARPGPRVYEQY
V: TRBV20-1
J: TRBJ2-7
size: -

CDR3: ASSPEGQSETQY
V: TRBV5-1
J: TRBJ2-5
size: few

CDR3: ASSPWAVSYEQY
V: TRBV5-1
J: TRBJ2-7
size: -

CDR3: ASSLERLNTGELF
V: TRBV7-2
J: TRBJ2-2
size: many

CDR3: ASSFYSYNEQF
V: TRBV12-3/TRBV12-4
J: TRBJ2-1
size: -

CDR3: SARDRQSPYNEQF
V: TRBV20-1
J: TRBJ2-1
size: -

CDR3: SALGAYNEQF
V: TRBV20-1
J: TRBJ2-1
size: few

CDR3: ASSPQVLGTQY
V: TRBV7-8
J: TRBJ2-3
size: few

CDR3: AWSLGVRTEAF
V: TRBV30
J: TRBJ1-1
size: -

CDR3: SPRMGNQPQH
V: TRBV20-1
J: TRBJ1-5
size: few

CDR3: ASSEGAGVDTQY
V: TRBV2
J: TRBJ2-3
size: few

CDR3: SARDLAGGRVGYYEQY
V: TRBV20-1
J: TRBJ2-7
size: -